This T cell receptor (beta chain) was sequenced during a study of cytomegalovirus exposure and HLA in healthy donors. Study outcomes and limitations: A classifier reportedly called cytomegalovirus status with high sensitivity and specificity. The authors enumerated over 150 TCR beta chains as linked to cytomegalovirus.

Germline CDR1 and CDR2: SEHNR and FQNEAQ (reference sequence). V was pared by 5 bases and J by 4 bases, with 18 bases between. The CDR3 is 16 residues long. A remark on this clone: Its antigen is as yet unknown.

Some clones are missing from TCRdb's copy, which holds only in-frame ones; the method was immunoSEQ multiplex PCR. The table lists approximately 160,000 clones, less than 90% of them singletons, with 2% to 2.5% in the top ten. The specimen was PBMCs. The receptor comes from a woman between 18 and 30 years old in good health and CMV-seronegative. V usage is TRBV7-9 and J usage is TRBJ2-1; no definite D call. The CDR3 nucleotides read TGTGCCAGCAGCGCAGAAGAGCGTACTCTTTACAATGAGCAGTTCTTC. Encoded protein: CASSAEERTLYNEQFF.